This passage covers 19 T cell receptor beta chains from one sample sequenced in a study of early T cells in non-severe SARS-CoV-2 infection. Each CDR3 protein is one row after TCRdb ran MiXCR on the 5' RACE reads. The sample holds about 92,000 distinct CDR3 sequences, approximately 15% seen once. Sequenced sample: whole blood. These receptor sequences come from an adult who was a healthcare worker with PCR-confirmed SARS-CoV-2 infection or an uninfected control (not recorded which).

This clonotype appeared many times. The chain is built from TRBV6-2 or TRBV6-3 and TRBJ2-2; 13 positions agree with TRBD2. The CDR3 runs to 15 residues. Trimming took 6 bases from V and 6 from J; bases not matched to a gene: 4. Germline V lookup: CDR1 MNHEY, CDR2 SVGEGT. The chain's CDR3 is CASSRTSGRSGELFF. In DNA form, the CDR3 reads TGTGCCAGCAGCCGGACTAGCGGGAGATCCGGGGAGCTGTTTTTT.

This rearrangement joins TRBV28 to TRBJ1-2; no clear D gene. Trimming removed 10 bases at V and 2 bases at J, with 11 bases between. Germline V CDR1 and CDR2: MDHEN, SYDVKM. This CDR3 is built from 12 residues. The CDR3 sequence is CATLPGNYGYTF. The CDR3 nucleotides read TGTGCCACCTTACCGGGAAACTATGGCTACACCTTC.

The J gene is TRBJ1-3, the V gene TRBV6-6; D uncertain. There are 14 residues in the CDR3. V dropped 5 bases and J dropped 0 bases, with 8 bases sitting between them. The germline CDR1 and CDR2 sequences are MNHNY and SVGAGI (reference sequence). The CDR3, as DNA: TGTGCCAGCAGTAAGGGTAACTCTGGAAACACCATATATTTT. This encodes CASSKGNSGNTIYF.

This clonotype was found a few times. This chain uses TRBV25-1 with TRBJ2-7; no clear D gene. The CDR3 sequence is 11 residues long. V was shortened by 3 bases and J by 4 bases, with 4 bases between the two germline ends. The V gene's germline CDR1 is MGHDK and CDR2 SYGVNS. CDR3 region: CASSDGYEQYF. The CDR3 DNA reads TGTGCCAGCAGTGATGGGTACGAGCAGTACTTC.

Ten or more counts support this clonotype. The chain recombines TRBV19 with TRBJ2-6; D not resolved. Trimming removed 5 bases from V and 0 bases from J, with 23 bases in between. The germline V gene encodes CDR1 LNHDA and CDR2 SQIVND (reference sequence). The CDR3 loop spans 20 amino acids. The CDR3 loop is CASSPPGRRALISGANVLTF. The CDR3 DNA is TGTGCCAGTAGTCCCCCTGGAAGAAGGGCCCTAATCTCTGGGGCCAACGTCCTGACTTTC. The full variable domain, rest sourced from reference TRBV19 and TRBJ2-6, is DGGITQSPKYLFRKEGQNVTLSCEQNLNHDAMYWYRQDPGQGLRLIYYSQIVNDFQKGDIAEGYSVSREKKESFPLTVTSAQKNPTAFYLCASSPPGRRALISGANVLTFGAGSRLTVL.

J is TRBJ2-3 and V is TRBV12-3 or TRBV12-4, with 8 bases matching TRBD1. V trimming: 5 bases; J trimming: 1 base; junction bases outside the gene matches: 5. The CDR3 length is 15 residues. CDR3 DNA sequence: TGTGCCAGCAGTACCGGGACAGGTGGCACAGATACGCAGTATTTT. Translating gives CASSTGTGGTDTQYF.

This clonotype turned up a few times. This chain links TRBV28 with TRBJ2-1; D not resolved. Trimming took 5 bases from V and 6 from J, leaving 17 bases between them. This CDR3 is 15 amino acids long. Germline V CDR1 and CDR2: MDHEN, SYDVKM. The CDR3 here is CASSPMRTTTNEQFF. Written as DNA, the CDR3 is TGTGCCAGCAGTCCCATGAGGACCACCACCAATGAGCAGTTCTTC. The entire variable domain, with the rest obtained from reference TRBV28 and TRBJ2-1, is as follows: DVKVTQSSRYLVKRTGEKVFLECVQDMDHENMFWYRQDPGLGLRLIYFSYDVKMKEKGDIPEGYSVSREKKERFSLILESASTNQTSMYLCASSPMRTTTNEQFFGPGTRLTVL.

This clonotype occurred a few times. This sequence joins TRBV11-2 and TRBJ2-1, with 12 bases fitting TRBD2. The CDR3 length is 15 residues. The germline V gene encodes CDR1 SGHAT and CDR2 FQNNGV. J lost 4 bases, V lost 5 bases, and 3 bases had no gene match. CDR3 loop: CASSPSGGAYNEQFF. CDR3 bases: TGTGCCAGCAGCCCTAGCGGGGGGGCTTACAATGAGCAGTTCTTC.

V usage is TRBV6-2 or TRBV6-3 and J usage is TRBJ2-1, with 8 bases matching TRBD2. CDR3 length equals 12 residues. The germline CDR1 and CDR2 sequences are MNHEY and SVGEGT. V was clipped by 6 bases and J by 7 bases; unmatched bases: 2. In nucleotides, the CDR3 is TGTGCCAGCAGCGTAGCGGGGAATGAGCAGTTCTTC. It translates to CASSVAGNEQFF.

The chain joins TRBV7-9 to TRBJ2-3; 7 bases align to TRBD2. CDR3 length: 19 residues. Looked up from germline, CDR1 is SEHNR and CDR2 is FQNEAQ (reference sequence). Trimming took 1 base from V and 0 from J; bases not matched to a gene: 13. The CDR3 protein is CASSLVWLAESPSTDTQYF. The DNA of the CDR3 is TGTGCCAGCAGCTTAGTTTGGCTAGCGGAATCTCCTAGCACAGATACGCAGTATTTT.

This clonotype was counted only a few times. CDR3 in DNA: TGCAGTGCTAGCCGGCTCGCCGACAGGGAGTGGCAGCCCCAGCATTTT. Translated: CSASRLADREWQPQHF. The chain employs TRBV20-1 and TRBJ1-5; the match to TRBD1 covers 7 bases. Germline CDR1 reads DFQATT; CDR2 reads SNEGSKA (reference sequence). This CDR3 region has 16 residues. V gave up 3 bases and J gave up 7 bases; unmatched junction bases: 15.

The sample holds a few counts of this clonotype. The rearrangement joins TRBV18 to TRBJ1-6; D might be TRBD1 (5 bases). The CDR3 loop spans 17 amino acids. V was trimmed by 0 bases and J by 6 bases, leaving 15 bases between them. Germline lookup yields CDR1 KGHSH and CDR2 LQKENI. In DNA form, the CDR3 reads TGTGCCAGCTCACCACCGCTTCCGGGGGTTGGTAATTCACCCCTCCACTTT. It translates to CASSPPLPGVGNSPLHF.

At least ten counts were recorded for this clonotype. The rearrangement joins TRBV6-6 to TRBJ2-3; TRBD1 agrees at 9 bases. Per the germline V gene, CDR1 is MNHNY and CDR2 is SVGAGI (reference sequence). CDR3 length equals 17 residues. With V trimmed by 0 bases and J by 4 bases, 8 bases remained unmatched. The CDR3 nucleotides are TGTGCCAGCAGTTACTCGGGTCCGGGACAGGGAGCAGATACGCAGTATTTT. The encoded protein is CASSYSGPGQGADTQYF.

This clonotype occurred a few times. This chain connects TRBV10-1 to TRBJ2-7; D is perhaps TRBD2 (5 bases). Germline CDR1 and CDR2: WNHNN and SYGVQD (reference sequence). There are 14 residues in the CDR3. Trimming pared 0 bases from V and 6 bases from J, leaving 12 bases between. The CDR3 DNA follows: TGCGCCAGCAGTGAGTCGGTGGCTAGCTCCGAGCAGTACTTC. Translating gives CASSESVASSEQYF.

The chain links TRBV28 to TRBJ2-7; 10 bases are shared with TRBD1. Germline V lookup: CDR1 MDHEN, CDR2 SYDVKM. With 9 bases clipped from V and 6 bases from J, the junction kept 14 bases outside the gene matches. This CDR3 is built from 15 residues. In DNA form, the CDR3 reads TGTGCCAGGGACACTAGGGACAGGGGACGGGCCGAGCAGTACTTC. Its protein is CARDTRDRGRAEQYF.

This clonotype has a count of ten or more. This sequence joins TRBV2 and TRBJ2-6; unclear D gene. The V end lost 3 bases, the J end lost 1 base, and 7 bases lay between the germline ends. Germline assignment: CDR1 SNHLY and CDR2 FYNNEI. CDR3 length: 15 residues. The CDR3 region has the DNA TGTGCCAGCAGTGATGAGATGTCTGGGGCCAACGTCCTGACTTTC. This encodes CASSDEMSGANVLTF.

The DNA of the CDR3 is TGTGCCAGCGCTAGGGGCGTTGTGGAAACCTTC. It encodes CASARGVVETF. The genes are TRBV28 and TRBJ1-2; possible D gene TRBD1, 5 bases. CDR3 length: 11 amino acids. Germline V gives CDR1 MDHEN, CDR2 SYDVKM. The V and J ends lost 8 bases and 14 bases respectively, with 18 bases between them.

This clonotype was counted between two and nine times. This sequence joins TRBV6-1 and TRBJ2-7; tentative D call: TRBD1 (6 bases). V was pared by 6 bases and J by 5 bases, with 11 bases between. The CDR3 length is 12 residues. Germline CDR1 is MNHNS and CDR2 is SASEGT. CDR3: CASRARGNEQYF. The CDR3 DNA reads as TGTGCCAGCAGGGCCAGGGGAAACGAGCAGTACTTC.

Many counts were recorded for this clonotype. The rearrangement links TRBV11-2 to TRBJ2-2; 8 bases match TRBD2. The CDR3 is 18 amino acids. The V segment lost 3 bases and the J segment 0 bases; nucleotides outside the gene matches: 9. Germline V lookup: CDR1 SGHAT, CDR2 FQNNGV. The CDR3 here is CASSLGLLAGTNTGELFF. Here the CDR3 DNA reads TGTGCCAGCAGCTTGGGACTTTTAGCGGGGACGAACACCGGGGAGCTGTTTTTT.